This entry is about one TCR beta chain. Its antigen is still unknown. This sample was taken from a study of CD8+ T cells in alopecia areata. About the research overall: Treated patients received oral tofacitinib, 5 to 10 mg twice daily.

In each case, RNA was isolated and then reverse transcribed into cDNA as the sequencing template. Assay: immunoSEQ multiplex PCR; the TCRdb copy retains only in-frame clones and omits some. This sample carries 150,000 to 200,000 clones, more than 55% of them seen once, and the ten largest clones take approximately 1.2%. Indicated treatment: oral pan-JAK inhibitor, 5-10 mg twice daily. Study-level points and caveats: Tofacitinib yielded significantly lower scalp clonality and fewer expanded CD8+ clones among the top 100. Many expanded lesional clones persisted in scalp and blood during tofacitinib. With one nonresponder, baseline CD8+ expansion's link to response remains uncertain.

Trimming at V came to 4 bases and at J to 7 bases, leaving 12 bases not matched to a gene. Germline assignment: CDR1 SGHNT and CDR2 YYREEE (reference sequence). The CDR3 loop spans 15 amino acids. The material sequenced was CD4+ T cells sorted from blood, taken around week 49, from a patient treated with tofacitinib. The clonotype was recovered from a human donor with alopecia areata. The chain uses TRBV5-4 and TRBJ2-5; 8 positions match TRBD2. As DNA, the CDR3 is TGTGCCAGCAGCAATCCCGGGACTAGGTCTGGGACCCAGTACTTC. Its protein is CASSNPGTRSGTQYF.